This TCR beta chain was captured by sequencing in a study of early T cells in non-severe SARS-CoV-2 infection. This clonotype was observed at least ten times. Its cognate antigen is unknown. Whole-study findings and limits: Clonotype matching in VDJdb favored anti-spike CD8 responses and did not capture private and CD4 specificities.

There are 14 residues in the CDR3. The germline CDR1 and CDR2 sequences are DFQATT and SNEGSKA (reference sequence). With 6 bases removed from V and 2 bases from J, the gap between germline ends came to 15 bases. Individual cDNA molecules were tagged with unique molecular identifiers. TCRdb analysed the 5' RACE reads with MiXCR anew, one entry per CDR3 protein. The repertoire holds 50,000 to 80,000 distinct CDR3 sequences, with over 4.5% as singletons. This chain uses TRBV20-1 with TRBJ2-3, with a weak D call TRBD2 (5 bases). The sample taken for sequencing was whole blood. This receptor was taken from an adult who was a healthcare worker with PCR-confirmed SARS-CoV-2 infection or an uninfected control (not recorded which). The CDR3 reads CSANRRASTDTQYF. In DNA, the CDR3 is TGCAGTGCAAATAGGCGGGCCTCCACAGATACGCAGTATTTT.